The T cell receptor beta chain described here comes from a study of T-cell memory formation after mild COVID-19. Across the whole study: TCR clusters were mostly donor specific.

Regarding this clonotype: Its cognate antigen is unknown.

TCR alpha and TCR beta cDNA libraries carrying sample barcodes and UMIs came from 5'RACE with constant-segment primers. TCRdb reprocessed the 5' RACE reads with MiXCR, giving one entry per CDR3 protein. The sample lists roughly 200,000 distinct CDR3 sequences, 16% occurring once. Study-wide findings and caveats: Chiefly within CM and EM were the contracting CD4+ clones; CD8+ ones were within EMRA. Clones that shrank (day 15 to 85) were balanced CD4/CD8, whereas later expanders leaned CD4+.

V was trimmed by 2 bases and J by 4 bases, leaving 11 bases between them. This CDR3 comprises 14 residues. This TCR was recovered from an adult woman who had mild COVID-19 (a few samples of this study predate the infection). Cell type and time point are not known. The sample taken for sequencing was PBMCs or a T cell subset sorted from them (not recorded which). The chain is built from TRBV12-3 or TRBV12-4 and TRBJ1-2; D remains unclear. CDR3 DNA sequence: TGTGCCAGCAGTTTAAGAGTCTCAGGCTATGGCTACACCTTC. Amino acid sequence: CASSLRVSGYGYTF.